The 32 T cell receptor beta chains below come from one sample, sequenced in a study of cytomegalovirus exposure and HLA in healthy donors. In the PCR, 60 Vbeta and 13 Jbeta primers were used. Produced via immunoSEQ multiplex PCR; TCRdb's table is partial and in-frame only. The sample shows around 130,000 clones, around three quarters of them seen only once. Sequencing used PBMCs. The source is a male donor in good health and CMV-seronegative.

This chain connects TRBV6-1 to TRBJ2-7; possible D gene TRBD2, 5 bases. CDR1 is MNHNS and CDR2 is SASEGT in the germline V gene. The CDR3 has 15 residues. V shed 2 bases and J shed 1 base, with 12 bases lying between them. Here the CDR3 DNA reads TGTGCCAGCAGTGAATACCCGGAGGTTTCCTACGAGCAGTACTTC. Protein: CASSEYPEVSYEQYF.

The chain is built from TRBV9 and TRBJ2-3, with 9 bases identical to TRBD2. The CDR3 has 17 amino acids. V dropped 0 bases and J dropped 2; count of bases not matched to a gene: 7. CDR1 is SGDLS, CDR2 YYNGEE, per germline. Here the CDR3 DNA reads TGTGCCAGCAGCGTAGGAGACAGACTAGCGGTCACAGATACGCAGTATTTT. It yields the protein CASSVGDRLAVTDTQYF. The whole variable domain, filled in from reference TRBV9 and TRBJ2-3, reads DSGVTQTPKHLITATGQRVTLRCSPRSGDLSVYWYQQSLDQGLQFLIQYYNGEERAKGNILERFSAQQFPDLHSELNLSSLELGDSALYFCASSVGDRLAVTDTQYFGPGTRLTVL.

The rearrangement uses TRBV4-2 and TRBJ1-4, with TRBD1 matching 9 bases. The length of the CDR3 is 17 residues. Germline CDR1 is LGHNA and CDR2 is YNFKEQ. Losses at the gene ends were 5 bases for V and 8 bases for J; bases not matched to a gene: 15. CDR3 bases: TGTGCCAGCAGCGAAACCTTAACCGGGACAGGGAGAGAAAAACTGTTTTTT. It translates to CASSETLTGTGREKLFF.

This sequence joins TRBV6-1 and TRBJ1-1; D uncertain. V was clipped by 2 bases and J by 3 bases, with 10 bases between them. This CDR3 has 14 amino acids. Germline V CDR1 and CDR2: MNHNS, SASEGT. The CDR3 is CASSESGEDTEAFF. CDR3 bases: TGTGCCAGCAGTGAATCCGGGGAGGACACTGAAGCTTTCTTT.

The chain combines TRBV6-4 with TRBJ2-1; TRBD2 matches at 10 bases. The germline V gene has CDR1 MRHNA and CDR2 SNTAGT. V was clipped by 4 bases and J by 6 bases; unmatched bases: 6. This CDR3 contains 15 residues. In DNA, the CDR3 is TGTGCCAGCAGTGCCCTAGCGGGAGAGGTCAATGAGCAGTTCTTC. Its translation is CASSALAGEVNEQFF.

This chain connects TRBV5-1 to TRBJ1-1; unclear D gene. Germline-derived CDR1 and CDR2 are SGHRS and YFSETQ. The CDR3 consists of 14 residues. V was clipped by 3 bases and J by 2 bases, with 11 bases between them. CDR3 coding DNA: TGCGCCAGCAGCTGGAACGGGAGAAACACTGAAGCTTTCTTT. Its protein product is CASSWNGRNTEAFF.

The J gene is TRBJ1-6, the V gene TRBV7-9, with D unclear. Trimming stripped 5 bases from V and 7 bases from J, with 9 bases between. The CDR3 runs to 13 residues. Germline V gene lookup returns CDR1 SEHNR and CDR2 FQNEAQ (reference sequence). The CDR3 spells CASSPEANSPLHF. As DNA, the CDR3 is TGTGCCAGCAGCCCGGAGGCCAATTCACCCCTCCACTTT. Variable domain in full (rest from reference TRBV7-9 and TRBJ1-6): DTGVSQNPRHKITKRGQNVTFRCDPISEHNRLYWYRQTLGQGPEFLTYFQNEAQLEKSRLLSDRFSAERPKGSFSTLEIQRTEQGDSAMYLCASSPEANSPLHFGNGTRLTVT.

The chain is built from TRBV9 and TRBJ1-2; 9 nucleotides align to TRBD1. Germline values: CDR1 SGDLS, CDR2 YYNGEE. This CDR3 spans 15 amino acids. V gave up 0 bases and J gave up 5 bases; unmatched junction bases: 5. The CDR3 DNA is TGTGCCAGCAGCGTAGGACAGGGGGATTTTTATGGCTACACCTTC. It translates to CASSVGQGDFYGYTF.

The genes are TRBV2 and TRBJ1-1, with D unclear. There are 14 residues in the CDR3. V lost 0 bases to trimming and J lost 3 bases, with 8 bases between them. The V gene's germline CDR1 is SNHLY and CDR2 FYNNEI. This CDR3 reads CASSEALRDTEAFF. The CDR3, as DNA: TGTGCCAGCAGTGAAGCGCTGAGGGACACTGAAGCTTTCTTT.

The chain uses TRBV7-8 and TRBJ2-7, with 11 bases aligning to TRBD1. CDR1 and CDR2 from the germline V gene are SGHVS and FQNEAQ. The CDR3 runs 15 residues. Losses at the gene ends were 5 bases for V and 2 bases for J; bases not matched to a gene: 5. CDR3 bases: TGTGCCAGCAGCGTGGACAGGGGGCGAGCCTACGAGCAGTACTTC. This encodes CASSVDRGRAYEQYF.

J is TRBJ2-1 and V is TRBV5-1, with 10 bases aligning to TRBD2. V trimming: 4 bases; J trimming: 8 bases; junction bases outside the gene matches: 9. The CDR3 covers 15 residues. From germline, CDR1 is SGHRS and CDR2 YFSETQ. CDR3 coding DNA: TGCGCCAGCAGCAGTGAACTAGCGGGGCTACATGAGCAGTTCTTC. Translated, it gives CASSSELAGLHEQFF.

J is TRBJ2-5 and V is TRBV5-1; 8 nucleotides align to TRBD1. Germline V gene sequence: CDR1 SGHRS, CDR2 YFSETQ. V shed 0 bases, J shed 5 bases, and the junction held 3 bases outside the gene matches. CDR3 length equals 14 residues. The DNA for the CDR3 is TGCGCCAGCAGCTTGGGGACAGGGCGGGAGACCCAGTACTTC. It codes for CASSLGTGRETQYF.

The chain employs TRBV7-9 and TRBJ1-1; 8 bases match TRBD1. J was trimmed by 10 bases and V by 5 bases; bases with no gene match: 6. The CDR3 has 12 residues. Germline CDR1 reads SEHNR; CDR2 reads FQNEAQ (reference sequence). CDR3 loop: CASSTQGVRAFF. CDR3 DNA: TGTGCCAGCAGCACACAGGGGGTACGAGCTTTCTTT.

V and J are TRBV10-3 and TRBJ2-7, with TRBD2 identical over 16 bases. CDR1 is ENHRY and CDR2 is SYGVKD in the germline V gene. V lost 10 bases and J lost 7; bases outside the gene matches: 4. This CDR3 has 13 amino acids. As DNA, the CDR3 is TGTGCCAACGGGACTAGCGGGAGGGGGGAGCAGTACTTC. This gives the protein CANGTSGRGEQYF.

The J gene is TRBJ1-2, the V gene TRBV5-6; 9 bases fit TRBD1. Germline V gene sequence: CDR1 SGHDT, CDR2 YYEEEE. This CDR3 spans 18 amino acids. J gave up 2 bases and V 4 bases, and 15 bases lay outside the gene matches. CDR3 region: CASSADRGLLLPNYGYTF. CDR3 DNA sequence: TGTGCCAGCAGCGCGGACAGGGGACTCCTTCTTCCAAACTATGGCTACACCTTC. The whole variable domain, remainder taken from reference TRBV5-6 and TRBJ1-2, is DAGVTQSPTHLIKTRGQQVTLRCSPKSGHDTVSWYQQALGQGPQFIFQYYEEEERQRGNFPDRFSGHQFPNYSSELNVNALLLGDSALYLCASSADRGLLLPNYGYTFGSGTRLTVV.

This clone was counted a single time. The CDR3 DNA follows: TGCGCCAGCAGCTTGAATGGTCTAGCGGGGCGTACCGAGCAGTACTTC. Encoded protein: CASSLNGLAGRTEQYF. V gene TRBV5-1 combines with J gene TRBJ2-7; TRBD2 matches 9 bases. Trimming removed 1 base from V and 6 bases from J; junction bases left unmatched: 11. CDR3 length: 16 residues. Germline loops: CDR1 SGHRS, CDR2 YFSETQ.

This clone was seen a handful of times. V usage is TRBV5-4 and J usage is TRBJ2-1; possibly TRBD2 for D (5 bases). CDR3 length: 15 residues. The V gene lost 4 bases and the J gene lost 2 bases, with 13 bases spanning the gap. Germline CDR1 is SGHNT and CDR2 is YYREEE (reference sequence). The CDR3 protein is CASSGMSGAYNEQFF. The CDR3 bases are TGTGCCAGCAGCGGGATGAGCGGCGCCTACAATGAGCAGTTCTTC.

The CDR3 DNA sequence: TGTGCCAGCTCACCGGAGGCGGGGGGCCCTTACGAGCAGTACTTC. It is translated as CASSPEAGGPYEQYF. The V call is TRBV18, the J call TRBJ2-7, with 8 bases that match TRBD2. Per the germline V gene, CDR1 is KGHSH and CDR2 is LQKENI. The CDR3 has 15 amino acids. The trim removed 3 bases at V and 4 bases at J, leaving 8 bases unmatched.

The chain employs TRBV19 and TRBJ1-2, with 10 bases aligning to TRBD1. The ends lost 4 bases at V and 2 bases at J; junction bases unmatched: 10. The CDR3 has 17 amino acids. Germline CDR1 and CDR2: LNHDA and SQIVND (reference sequence). The CDR3 nucleotides are TGTGCCAGTAGTAGCCGACCGGGACAGGGGTGGAACTATGGCTACACCTTC. The encoded protein is CASSSRPGQGWNYGYTF.

The chain joins TRBV5-5 to TRBJ1-1, with unresolved D. In germline, CDR1 is SGHKS, CDR2 YYEKEE (reference sequence). The CDR3 is 12 residues long. The V gene lost 4 bases and the J gene lost 1 base, with 5 bases spanning the gap. The CDR3 loop is CASSRGNTEAFF. DNA of the CDR3: TGTGCCAGCAGCCGGGGGAACACTGAAGCTTTCTTT.

Worth noting for this clone: This sample includes further DNA sequences coding for the same CDR3. The chain uses TRBV6-4 and TRBJ2-2; 8 bases line up with TRBD2. Looked up from germline, CDR1 is MRHNA and CDR2 is SNTAGT. The CDR3 is made up of 16 amino acids. The ends lost 3 bases at V and 6 bases at J; junction bases unmatched: 9. The CDR3 DNA is TGTGCCAGCAGTGATCAACCGGGACTAGGCTCCGGGGAGCTGTTTTTT. Translating it yields CASSDQPGLGSGELFF.

The rearrangement links TRBV29-1 to TRBJ1-1; D is ambiguous. Germline assignment: CDR1 SQVTM and CDR2 ANQGSEA. Trimming took 1 base from V and 1 from J, leaving 10 bases between them. This CDR3 has 14 residues. In DNA form, the CDR3 reads TGCAGCGTTGAAGGCCGTTTGCGGAACACTGAAGCTTTCTTT. It translates to CSVEGRLRNTEAFF.

J is TRBJ2-7 and V is TRBV5-1, with 8 bases that match TRBD1. V shed 4 bases and J 1 base; nucleotides not matched to a gene: 7. The CDR3 has 15 amino acids. Germline V gene data show CDR1 as SGHRS and CDR2 as YFSETQ. The CDR3, as DNA: TGCGCCAGCAGCCCCGGACAGGGAAGGTCCTACGAGCAGTACTTC. Protein product: CASSPGQGRSYEQYF.

The chain links TRBV19 to TRBJ2-3, with 9 bases that match TRBD1. V was clipped by 1 base and J by 14 bases; unmatched bases: 7. The CDR3 spans 13 residues. The germline gives CDR1 LNHDA, CDR2 SQIVND (reference sequence). CDR3: CASSIVVGQGLYF. The CDR3 nucleotides read TGTGCCAGTAGTATAGTAGTGGGACAGGGTTTGTATTTT.

V is TRBV30 and J is TRBJ2-2, with a possible D match to TRBD1 (6 bases). Per germline, CDR1 GTSNPN and CDR2 SVGIG (reference sequence). The CDR3 is 15 residues long. V gave up 1 base and J gave up 2 bases, with 11 bases separating them. The CDR3 spells CAWSAGAFNTGELFF. CDR3 DNA: TGTGCCTGGAGTGCAGGGGCCTTTAACACCGGGGAGCTGTTTTTT.

The chain recombines TRBV7-9 with TRBJ2-1; D is possibly TRBD2 (6 bases). The CDR3 length is 12 residues. Germline V gene lookup returns CDR1 SEHNR and CDR2 FQNEAQ (reference sequence). The ends were cut back, 1 base at V and 15 bases at J, with 13 bases in the middle. The CDR3: CASSLDVGGGFF. The CDR3 DNA reads as TGTGCCAGCAGCTTAGACGTGGGGGGAGGGTTCTTC.

Note on this clone: At one boundary the junction diverges from the germline segment, which might be a read error. The chain couples TRBV7-9 to TRBJ2-3; 7 bases line up with TRBD2. CDR3 length: 10 amino acids. CDR1 is SEHNR and CDR2 is FQNEAQ in the germline V gene (reference sequence). CDR3 loop: CASSGDYLTF. CDR3 nucleotide sequence: TGTGCCAGCAGCGGGGACTACCTCACTTTT.

In the case of this clone: A junction end diverges from the germline sequence, so it may reflect a read error. The rearrangement joins TRBV5-4 to TRBJ2-7, with D possibly matching TRBD1 (6 bases). Germline V gene sequence: CDR1 SGHNT, CDR2 YYREEE (reference sequence). This CDR3 region has 14 residues. The CDR3 nucleotides read TGTGCCAGCAGCTTGGGGGGGCCTACCTACGGGCAGTACTTC. Amino acid sequence: CASSLGGPTYGQYF.

V gene TRBV11-2 combines with J gene TRBJ1-1; D is uncertain. From germline, CDR1 is SGHAT and CDR2 FQNNGV. With 1 base removed from V and 8 bases from J, the gap between germline ends came to 11 bases. The CDR3 totals 13 residues. In DNA, the CDR3 is TGTGCCAGCAGCTTAGCTCCGGGAGTGGAAGCTTTCTTT. It codes for CASSLAPGVEAFF.

The chain recombines TRBV15 with TRBJ2-5; D might be TRBD2 (5 bases). Per germline, CDR1 LNHNV and CDR2 YYDKDF (reference sequence). The V end was cut by 0 bases, the J end by 5 bases, with 16 bases between. The CDR3 loop spans 16 amino acids. The CDR3 region is CATSRESGSPGETQYF. The CDR3 DNA reads as TGTGCCACCAGCAGAGAGAGCGGATCCCCGGGCGAGACCCAGTACTTC.

The chain links TRBV7-8 to TRBJ2-4, with D possibly matching TRBD2 (6 bases). Looked up from germline, CDR1 is SGHVS and CDR2 is FQNEAQ. Trimming stripped 1 base from V and 15 bases from J, with 16 bases between. The CDR3 runs to 13 residues. CDR3 sequence: CASSLGAGGTPYF. As DNA, the CDR3 is TGTGCCAGCAGCTTAGGGGCCGGGGGAACTCCGTACTTC.

The CDR3, as DNA: TGTGCCAGCAGCTCCGGACAGGCCTATCAGCCCCAGCATTTT. This encodes CASSSGQAYQPQHF. V gene TRBV5-6 combines with J gene TRBJ1-5; 7 nucleotides agree with TRBD1. Looked up from germline, CDR1 is SGHDT and CDR2 is YYEEEE. Losses at the gene ends were 3 bases for V and 5 bases for J; bases not matched to a gene: 5. The CDR3 runs 14 residues.